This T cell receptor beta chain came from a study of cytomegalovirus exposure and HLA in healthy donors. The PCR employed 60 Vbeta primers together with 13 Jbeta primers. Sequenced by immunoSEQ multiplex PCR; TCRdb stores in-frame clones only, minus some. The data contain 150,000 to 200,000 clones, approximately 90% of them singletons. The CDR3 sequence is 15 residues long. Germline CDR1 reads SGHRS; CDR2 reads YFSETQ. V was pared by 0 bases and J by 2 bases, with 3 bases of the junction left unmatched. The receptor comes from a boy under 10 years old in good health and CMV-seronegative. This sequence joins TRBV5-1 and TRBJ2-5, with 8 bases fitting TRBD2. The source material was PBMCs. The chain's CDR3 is CASSLARGGQETQYF. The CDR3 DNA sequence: TGCGCCAGCAGCTTGGCCCGGGGGGGGCAAGAGACCCAGTACTTC.